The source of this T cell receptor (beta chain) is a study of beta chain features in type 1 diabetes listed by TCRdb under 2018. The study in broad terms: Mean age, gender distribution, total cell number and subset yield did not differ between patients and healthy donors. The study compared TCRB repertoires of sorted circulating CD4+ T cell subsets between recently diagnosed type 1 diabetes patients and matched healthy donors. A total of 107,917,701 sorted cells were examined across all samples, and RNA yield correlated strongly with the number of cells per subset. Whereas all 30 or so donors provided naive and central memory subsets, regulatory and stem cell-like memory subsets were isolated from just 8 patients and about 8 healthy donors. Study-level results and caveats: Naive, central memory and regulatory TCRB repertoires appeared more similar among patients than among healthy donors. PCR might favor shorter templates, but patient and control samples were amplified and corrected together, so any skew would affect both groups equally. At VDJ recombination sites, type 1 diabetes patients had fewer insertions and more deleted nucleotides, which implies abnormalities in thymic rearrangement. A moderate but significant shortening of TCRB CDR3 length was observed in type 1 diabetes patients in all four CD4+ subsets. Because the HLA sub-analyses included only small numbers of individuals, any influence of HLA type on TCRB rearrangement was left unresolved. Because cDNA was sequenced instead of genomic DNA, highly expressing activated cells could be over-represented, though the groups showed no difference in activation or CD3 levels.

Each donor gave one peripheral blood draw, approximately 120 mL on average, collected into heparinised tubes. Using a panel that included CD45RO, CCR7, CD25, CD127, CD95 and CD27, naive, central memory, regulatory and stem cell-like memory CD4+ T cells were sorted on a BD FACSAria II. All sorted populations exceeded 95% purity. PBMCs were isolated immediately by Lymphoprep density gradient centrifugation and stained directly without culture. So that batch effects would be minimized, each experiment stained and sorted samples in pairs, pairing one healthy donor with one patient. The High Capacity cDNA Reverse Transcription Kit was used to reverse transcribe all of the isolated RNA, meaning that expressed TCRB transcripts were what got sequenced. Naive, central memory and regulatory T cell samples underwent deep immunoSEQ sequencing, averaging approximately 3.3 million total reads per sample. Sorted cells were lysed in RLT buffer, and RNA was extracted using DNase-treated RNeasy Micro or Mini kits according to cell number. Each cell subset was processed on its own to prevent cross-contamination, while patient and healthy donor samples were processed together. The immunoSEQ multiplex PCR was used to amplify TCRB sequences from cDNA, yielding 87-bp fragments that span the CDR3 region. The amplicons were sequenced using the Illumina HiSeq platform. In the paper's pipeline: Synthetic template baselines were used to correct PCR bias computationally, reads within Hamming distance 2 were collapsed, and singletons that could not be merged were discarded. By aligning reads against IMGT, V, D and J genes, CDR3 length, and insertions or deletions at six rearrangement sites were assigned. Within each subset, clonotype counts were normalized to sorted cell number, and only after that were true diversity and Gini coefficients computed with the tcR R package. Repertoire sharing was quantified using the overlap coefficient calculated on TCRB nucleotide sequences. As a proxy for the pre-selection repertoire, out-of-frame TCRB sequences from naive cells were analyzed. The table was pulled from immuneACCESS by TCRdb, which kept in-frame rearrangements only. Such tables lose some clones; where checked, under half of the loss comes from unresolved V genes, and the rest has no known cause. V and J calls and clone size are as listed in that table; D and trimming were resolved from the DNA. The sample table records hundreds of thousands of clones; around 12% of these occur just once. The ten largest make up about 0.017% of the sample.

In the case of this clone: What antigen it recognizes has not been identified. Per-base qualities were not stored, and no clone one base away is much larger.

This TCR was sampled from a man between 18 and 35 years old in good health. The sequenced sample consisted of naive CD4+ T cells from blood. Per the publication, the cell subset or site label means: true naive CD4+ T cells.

The DNA reads as follows: TGTGCCAGCAGCCCAGGACAGGGGCCTGAAAAACTGTTTTTT. Protein translation: CASSPGQGPEKLFF. The V and J segments used are TRBV28 and TRBJ1-4; the central 9 bases match TRBD1. From the cysteine through the phenylalanine, the CDR3 covers 14 amino acids. The sequence is cut down to CDR3 DNA, 42 bases in frame from base 1. Trimming removed 6 bases from V and 7 bases from J; the gene matches leave 6 bases unexplained. According to the germline V gene, CDR1 reads MDHEN and CDR2 reads SYDVKM.